The T cell receptor (beta chain) described here comes from a study of T cells in Graves' hyperthyroidism and ophthalmopathy. Study details: Staff took peripheral blood when the initial diagnosis was made, before any treatment began. Study observations and caveats: Ophthalmopathy, which appeared later, was predicted by the model a median 6.5 months before onset.

CDR1 is DFQATT and CDR2 is SNEGSKA in the germline V gene (reference sequence). The CDR3 is 16 amino acids. Trimming shortened V by 3 bases and J by 8 bases, and 22 bases separated the two germline ends. Amplification yielded TCR beta CDR3 regions, with RNA transcripts as the source. Carried out on the TCR CDR3, a first-round RT-PCR used the HTBI primer set. TCRdb re-analysed the multiplex PCR reads in MiXCR, keeping a single row per CDR3 protein. The table records 250,000 to 300,000 distinct CDR3 sequences, approximately 18% of them present only once. Individuals with ophthalmopathy presented a Clinical Activity Score of at least 3, a NOSPECS grade of at least 4 and a duration under 3 months. Worth noting for this clonotype: Its cognate antigen is unknown.

The receptor was derived from a man aged 50-60 years with Graves' ophthalmopathy. The V gene is TRBV20-1, the J gene TRBJ1-4, with D possibly being TRBD1 (6 bases). Sequencing was performed on blood. The CDR3 spells CSARPSFGGADEKLFF. The CDR3 DNA reads as TGCAGTGCTAGGCCATCCTTTGGGGGCGCGGACGAAAAACTGTTTTTT.